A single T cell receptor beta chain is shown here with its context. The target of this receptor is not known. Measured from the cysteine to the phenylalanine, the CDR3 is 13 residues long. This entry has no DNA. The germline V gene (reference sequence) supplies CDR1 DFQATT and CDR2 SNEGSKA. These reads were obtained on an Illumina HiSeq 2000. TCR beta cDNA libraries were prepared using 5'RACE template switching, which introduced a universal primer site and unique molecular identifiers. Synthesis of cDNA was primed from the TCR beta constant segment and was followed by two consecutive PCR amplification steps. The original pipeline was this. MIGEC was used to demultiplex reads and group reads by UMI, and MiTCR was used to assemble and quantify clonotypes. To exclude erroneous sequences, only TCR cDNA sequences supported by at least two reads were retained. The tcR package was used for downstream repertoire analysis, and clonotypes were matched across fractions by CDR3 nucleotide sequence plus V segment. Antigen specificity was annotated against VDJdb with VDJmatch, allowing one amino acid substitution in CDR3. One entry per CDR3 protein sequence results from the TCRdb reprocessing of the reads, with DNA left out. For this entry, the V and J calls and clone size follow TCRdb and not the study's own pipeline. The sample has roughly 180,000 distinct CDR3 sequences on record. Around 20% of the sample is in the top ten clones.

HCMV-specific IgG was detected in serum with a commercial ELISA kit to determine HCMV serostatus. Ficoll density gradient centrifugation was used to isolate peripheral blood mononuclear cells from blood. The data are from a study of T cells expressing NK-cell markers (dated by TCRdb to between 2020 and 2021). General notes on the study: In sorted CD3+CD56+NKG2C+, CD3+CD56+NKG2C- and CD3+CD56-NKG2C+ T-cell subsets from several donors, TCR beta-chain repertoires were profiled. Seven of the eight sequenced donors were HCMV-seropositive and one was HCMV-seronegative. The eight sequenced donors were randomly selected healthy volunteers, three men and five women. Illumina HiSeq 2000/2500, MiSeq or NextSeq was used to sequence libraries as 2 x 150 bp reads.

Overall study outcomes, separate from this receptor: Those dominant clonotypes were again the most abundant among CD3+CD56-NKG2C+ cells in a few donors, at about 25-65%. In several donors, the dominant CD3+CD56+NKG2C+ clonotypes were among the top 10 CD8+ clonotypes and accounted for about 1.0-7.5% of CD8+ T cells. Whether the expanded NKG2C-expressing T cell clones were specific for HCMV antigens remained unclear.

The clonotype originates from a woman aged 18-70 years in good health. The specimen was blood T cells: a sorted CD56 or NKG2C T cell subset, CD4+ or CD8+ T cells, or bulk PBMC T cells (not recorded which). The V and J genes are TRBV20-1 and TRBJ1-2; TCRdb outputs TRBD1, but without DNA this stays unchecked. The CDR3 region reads CSASGTGFYGYTF.